Listed here are 13 T cell receptor beta chains from one sample, sequenced in a study of T cells in Graves' hyperthyroidism and ophthalmopathy. Regions amplified from RNA transcripts were the TCR beta CDR3 regions. The primer set for the first-round RT-PCR of the TCR CDR3 was HTBI. TCRdb analysed the multiplex PCR reads with MiXCR anew, one entry per CDR3 protein. Seen here are nearly 600,000 distinct CDR3 sequences, over 12% observed once, and the top ten hold roughly 7%. The sample comprised blood. The receptors stem from a woman aged 18-30 years with Graves' ophthalmopathy.

The gene calls are TRBV12-3 or TRBV12-4 and TRBJ2-5; 9 nucleotides agree with TRBD2. Losses at the gene ends were 4 bases for V and 4 bases for J; bases not matched to a gene: 10. This CDR3 spans 16 amino acids. CDR3 protein: CASSSGAGGPLETQYF. CDR3 sequence (DNA): TGTGCCAGCAGTTCTGGGGCGGGAGGGCCGCTAGAGACCCAGTACTTC.

This chain joins TRBV6-2 or TRBV6-3 and TRBJ1-5; no definite D call. Deletions cut 6 bases from V and 0 bases from J, with 12 bases between. CDR1 and CDR2 from the germline V gene are MNHEY and SVGEGT. This CDR3 spans 15 amino acids. Here the CDR3 reads CASRKIVLSNQPQHF. The CDR3, as DNA: TGTGCCAGCAGAAAAATAGTACTTAGCAATCAGCCCCAGCATTTT.

This clonotype was counted many times. The rearrangement links TRBV7-2 to TRBJ2-1, with a possible D match to TRBD2 (6 bases). The ends were cut back, 4 bases at V and 5 bases at J, with 18 bases in the middle. The CDR3 is made up of 16 amino acids. The germline V gene encodes CDR1 SGHTA and CDR2 FQGNSA. The CDR3 DNA reads TGTGCCAGCAGCTCAAGGGCTAGCCGCGGGGACAATGAGCAGTTCTTC. The encoded protein is CASSSRASRGDNEQFF.

This clonotype was recorded many times. CDR3 sequence (DNA): TGTGCCAGCAGCGTGGGTGCAGGGACCACAGATACGCAGTATTTT. Amino acids: CASSVGAGTTDTQYF. The chain carries TRBV5-5 and TRBJ2-3, with D tentatively TRBD1 or TRBD2 (5 bases each). Germline CDR1 and CDR2: SGHKS and YYEKEE (reference sequence). The V and J ends lost 4 bases and 2 bases respectively, with 14 bases between them. This CDR3 spans 15 amino acids.

This clonotype came up many times. J is TRBJ1-6 and V is TRBV20-1; 9 bases are a match to TRBD1. CDR3 length: 13 amino acids. CDR1 is DFQATT and CDR2 is SNEGSKA in the germline V gene (reference sequence). The J segment lost 10 bases and the V segment lost 6 bases, leaving 7 bases of the junction unmatched. The CDR3 nucleotides are TGCAGTGCCCCGGACAGGGGTTTATCACCCCTCCACTTT. It yields the protein CSAPDRGLSPLHF.

The V and J genes are TRBV19 and TRBJ1-5; D gene uncertain. V lost 3 bases to trimming and J lost 2 bases, with 11 bases between them. The CDR3 contains 15 residues. Germline CDR1 and CDR2: LNHDA and SQIVND (reference sequence). DNA of the CDR3: TGTGCCAGTAGTATTGAAAATTGGGGCAATCAGCCCCAGCATTTT. It specifies CASSIENWGNQPQHF.

This clonotype was observed many times. This chain connects TRBV27 to TRBJ2-1, with 7 bases matching TRBD2. Germline V lookup: CDR1 MNHEY, CDR2 SMNVEV (reference sequence). The V and J ends lost 2 bases and 9 bases, in that order; junction bases with no gene match: 4. The CDR3 is 13 amino acids. In DNA form, the CDR3 reads TGTGCCAGCAGTTTAACACGACTAGCTGAGCAGTTCTTC. Translation: CASSLTRLAEQFF.

This clonotype has at least ten counts. The chain joins TRBV28 to TRBJ1-4; weak D call: TRBD1 (6 bases). CDR3 size: 15 residues. Per germline, CDR1 MDHEN and CDR2 SYDVKM. Trimming shortened V by 6 bases and J by 7 bases, and 18 bases separated the two germline ends. CDR3 coding DNA: TGTGCCAGCAGAAAAATCAGGGGATTCGGTGAAAAACTGTTTTTT. It specifies CASRKIRGFGEKLFF.

In this sample, this clonotype turned up many times. The chain is built from TRBV7-8 and TRBJ2-1, with 13 bases matching TRBD2. V trimming: 4 bases; J trimming: 8 bases; junction bases outside the gene matches: 5. CDR3 size: 15 residues. Germline CDR1 is SGHVS and CDR2 is FQNEAQ. In DNA form, the CDR3 reads TGTGCCAGCAGCTCAGGACTAGCGGGAGTTTATGAGCAGTTCTTC. Its protein is CASSSGLAGVYEQFF.

The V and J genes are TRBV6-2 or TRBV6-3 and TRBJ2-4; D may be TRBD2 (5 bases). Germline assignment: CDR1 MNHEY and CDR2 SVGEGT. The CDR3 spans 15 residues. Trimming shortened V by 6 bases and J by 2 bases, and 14 bases separated the two germline ends. CDR3 protein: CASRFSRATKNIQYF. The CDR3 coding sequence is TGTGCCAGCAGGTTCTCGAGGGCCACCAAAAACATTCAGTACTTC.

CDR3 sequence: CAWTSLAGSYEQYF. The CDR3 DNA reads as TGTGCCTGGACCTCTCTAGCGGGATCCTACGAGCAGTACTTC. This chain links TRBV30 with TRBJ2-7; 9 bases fit TRBD2. CDR3 length: 14 amino acids. V dropped 4 bases and J dropped 1; count of bases not matched to a gene: 5. Germline V gene lookup returns CDR1 GTSNPN and CDR2 SVGIG (reference sequence).

A few counts support this clonotype. Mismatch with germline at one junction end may stem from a read error. J is TRBJ2-7 and V is TRBV24-1, with TRBD2 matching over 9 bases. Germline CDR1 reads KGHDR; CDR2 reads SFDVKD. The CDR3 covers 18 residues. CDR3 loop: CATSEAQPGLAGPYGQYF. CDR3 bases: TGTGCCACCAGTGAGGCACAACCTGGGCTAGCGGGACCCTACGGGCAGTACTTC.

This clonotype was picked up many times. The chain is built from TRBV7-2 and TRBJ1-2; D is unclear. The CDR3 consists of 14 residues. Germline assignment: CDR1 SGHTA and CDR2 FQGNSA. V lost 3 bases and J 0 bases, leaving 8 bases between the germline ends. The CDR3 region has the DNA TGTGCCAGCAGCTTCCCCACCGCTAACTATGGCTACACCTTC. This sequence encodes CASSFPTANYGYTF.